Each of the 20 T cell receptor beta chains below was sequenced from the same sample in a study of T cell repertoires in cytomegalovirus infection. A single record per CDR3 protein comes from TCRdb applying MiXCR to the reads. Of fewer than 650,000 distinct CDR3 sequences listed, around two fifths were seen once; the top ten hold 40% to 60%. These receptors have no identified antigens. The input for sequencing was cultured PBMCs, taken from culture after CMV antigen stimulation. Receptors originate from a human donor in good health (CMV status not recorded). Some clones in this sample may be carry-over from other donors' samples.

This clonotype occurred a few times. The genes are TRBV2 and TRBJ2-1; no definite D call. The germline V gene encodes CDR1 SNHLY and CDR2 FYNNEI. The length of the CDR3 is 13 residues. Between the trimmed V and J ends, which lost 3 bases and 9 bases, there was a span of 12 bases. The DNA for the CDR3 is TGTGCCAGCAGTGACTCCCGGTGGGGTGAGCAGTTCTTC. Protein sequence: CASSDSRWGEQFF.

The chain has TRBV5-5 and TRBJ2-7; D is unresolved. The V gene lost 5 bases and the J gene lost 3 bases, with 9 bases spanning the gap. The CDR3 runs 12 residues. CDR1 is SGHKS and CDR2 is YYEKEE in the germline V gene (reference sequence). The CDR3 bases are TGTGCCAGCAGACTGACCAGCTACGAGCAGTACTTC. Its protein is CASRLTSYEQYF.

V is TRBV5-1 and J is TRBJ2-2; D unclear. CDR3 length equals 12 residues. The V gene's germline CDR1 is SGHRS and CDR2 YFSETQ. Trimming shortened V by 4 bases and J by 10 bases, and 11 bases separated the two germline ends. The chain's CDR3 is CASSVTPPELFF. DNA for the CDR3: TGCGCCAGCAGCGTTACTCCTCCGGAGCTGTTTTTT.

The CDR3 DNA follows: TGTGCCAGCAGCTTAGCCTTGACAGGCACTGGTTTCGCGGCTTTCTTT. It yields the protein CASSLALTGTGFAAFF. The V call is TRBV11-2, the J call TRBJ1-1; perhaps TRBD1 as D (6 bases). Germline CDR1 SGHAT, CDR2 FQNNGV. V was cut by 1 base and J by 11 bases, with 23 bases left in between. This CDR3 has 16 residues.

The chain has TRBV7-6 and TRBJ2-1; weak D call: TRBD2 (6 bases). Germline assignment: CDR1 SGHVS and CDR2 FNYEAQ. CDR3 size: 17 residues. V lost 2 bases and J lost 6, with 20 bases in between. The CDR3 here is CASSLMREAQGTNEQFF. The CDR3 DNA is TGTGCCAGCAGCTTAATGAGGGAGGCCCAGGGAACCAATGAGCAGTTCTTC.

The CDR3 DNA sequence: TGTGCCAGCAGCGCGGGACAGCCTGGGCATGAGCAGTTCTTC. This sequence encodes CASSAGQPGHEQFF. V and J are TRBV6-8 and TRBJ2-1, with TRBD1 as a possible D gene (7 bases). The CDR3 sequence is 14 residues long. Germline V CDR1 and CDR2: MNHGY, SAAAGT. The V end lost 6 bases, the J end lost 8 bases, and 17 bases lay between the germline ends.

This clonotype was seen only once. The rearrangement uses TRBV14 and TRBJ2-3; 11 bases align to TRBD2. Per the germline V gene, CDR1 is SGHDN and CDR2 is FVKESK. The CDR3 covers 16 residues. Unmatched junction bases numbered 5, after V lost 4 bases and J lost 2 bases. The CDR3: CASSRRLAGFTDTQYF. DNA for the CDR3: TGTGCCAGCAGCCGCAGACTAGCGGGATTCACAGATACGCAGTATTTT.

The chain is built from TRBV7-6 and TRBJ2-1; D unclear. This CDR3 contains 15 residues. Per germline, CDR1 SGHVS and CDR2 FNYEAQ. The V end lost 5 bases, the J end lost 5 bases, and 16 bases lay between the germline ends. The CDR3 DNA follows: TGTGCCAGCAGCCCTCGATCTGGGATTAACAATGAGCAGTTCTTC. This encodes CASSPRSGINNEQFF.

In this sample, this clonotype turned up a few times. This chain uses TRBV20-1 with TRBJ1-4; no clear D. Trimming took 5 bases from V and 8 from J, leaving 6 bases between them. The CDR3 consists of 10 residues. Germline V gene lookup returns CDR1 DFQATT and CDR2 SNEGSKA (reference sequence). The CDR3 region has the DNA TGCAGTGCTGGTAGCGAAAAACTGTTTTTT. Amino acid sequence: CSAGSEKLFF.

The gene calls are TRBV6-1 and TRBJ2-6; 12 positions match TRBD1. After removal of 3 bases from V and 5 bases from J, the junction contained 11 bases not matched to a gene. The CDR3 spans 19 residues. Germline CDR1 and CDR2: MNHNS and SASEGT. The CDR3 sequence: CASSELGDRGRAWANVLTF. CDR3 nucleotide sequence: TGTGCCAGCAGTGAGTTAGGGGACAGGGGGCGTGCTTGGGCCAACGTCCTGACTTTC.

This clonotype occurred once. This rearrangement joins TRBV7-2 to TRBJ2-5; unclear D gene. The CDR3 totals 14 residues. The V and J ends lost 5 bases and 5 bases respectively, with 15 bases between them. From germline, CDR1 is SGHTA and CDR2 FQGNSA. The CDR3 DNA is TGTGCCAGCAGCCCAGAATCCTATAAGGAGACCCAGTACTTC. Translating it yields CASSPESYKETQYF.

This clonotype was recorded a few times. V is TRBV6-2 or TRBV6-3 and J is TRBJ2-3; D perhaps matches TRBD1 (6 bases). Germline V CDR1 and CDR2: MNHEY, SVGEGT. This CDR3 is 18 amino acids long. Trimming pared 5 bases from V and 3 bases from J, leaving 24 bases between. The CDR3 reads CASSPPGVRIRLTDTQYF. Here the CDR3 DNA reads TGTGCCAGCAGTCCACCAGGGGTTCGGATAAGGCTAACAGATACGCAGTATTTT.

This rearrangement joins TRBV12-3 or TRBV12-4 to TRBJ1-5; D is possibly TRBD1 (5 bases). The germline V and J ends were trimmed by 6 bases and 4 bases, with 7 bases remaining between them. CDR3 length: 12 residues. CDR3 residues: CASRSGNQPQHF. The CDR3 bases are TGTGCCAGCAGGTCAGGGAATCAGCCCCAGCATTTT.

V and J are TRBV6-1 and TRBJ2-1; D remains unclear. V was pared by 1 base and J by 0 bases, with 13 bases between. Per the germline V gene, CDR1 is MNHNS and CDR2 is SASEGT. This CDR3 has 17 amino acids. This CDR3 is CASSEGFGPSSYNEQFF. As DNA, the CDR3 is TGTGCCAGCAGTGAAGGGTTCGGGCCCAGCTCCTACAATGAGCAGTTCTTC.

CDR3 nucleotides: TGTGCCACCAGCAGAGATTGGGGAAACACCATATATTTT. This sequence encodes CATSRDWGNTIYF. The chain uses TRBV15 and TRBJ1-3; unclear D gene. The V gene lost 0 bases and the J gene lost 4 bases, with 4 bases spanning the gap. Germline V gene data show CDR1 as LNHNV and CDR2 as YYDKDF (reference sequence). CDR3 length equals 13 residues.

The chain couples TRBV11-2 to TRBJ2-7, with TRBD2 as a possible D gene (6 bases). V lost 5 bases and J 6 bases, leaving 17 bases between the germline ends. Germline V lookup: CDR1 SGHAT, CDR2 FQNNGV. The CDR3 covers 14 residues. Written as DNA, the CDR3 is TGTGCCAGCAGCGTCAAACGACTAGTTTCCGAGCAGTACTTC. This encodes CASSVKRLVSEQYF.

This clonotype was counted between two and nine times. The chain couples TRBV7-2 to TRBJ1-5; D gene uncertain. From germline, CDR1 is SGHTA and CDR2 FQGNSA. There are 13 residues in the CDR3. Trimming took 10 bases from V and 0 from J, leaving 10 bases between them. The CDR3 is CATGRDSNQPQHF. The CDR3, as DNA: TGTGCCACCGGAAGGGATAGCAATCAGCCCCAGCATTTT.

This clonotype was seen a handful of times. The V gene is TRBV5-8, the J gene TRBJ1-1; TRBD1 is a possible D gene (5 bases). Trimming pared 1 base from V and 4 bases from J, leaving 8 bases between. Per the germline V gene, CDR1 is SGHTS and CDR2 is YDEGEE. The CDR3 is 13 residues long. The CDR3 DNA reads TGTGCCAGCAGCTTGTACAGGATCACTGAAGCTTTCTTT. Protein sequence: CASSLYRITEAFF.

The chain employs TRBV5-3 and TRBJ2-1, with 10 bases aligning to TRBD2. TRBV5-3 is filed as an ORF, its function uncertain. V trimming: 10 bases; J trimming: 5 bases; junction bases outside the gene matches: 6. This CDR3 contains 13 residues. CDR3 DNA: TGTGCCTACACGGGGACTAGCGACAATGAGCAGTTCTTC. Translation gives CAYTGTSDNEQFF.

On this clonotype: One base away lies a much larger clone, so this may be a sequencing read error. The rearrangement joins TRBV6-8 to TRBJ1-2; 7 bases are a match to TRBD1. V shed 5 bases, J shed 6 bases, and the junction held 6 bases outside the gene matches. Per the germline V gene, CDR1 is MNHGY and CDR2 is SAAAGT. The CDR3 length is 13 residues. The CDR3 protein is CASSPDRDNGYTF. As DNA, the CDR3 is TGTGCCAGCAGTCCTGACAGGGACAATGGCTACACCTTC.